These 18 T cell receptor beta chains were sequenced from one sample in a study of shared clonotypes between healthy human individuals. In the naive CD8 group, cells lacked CD45RO and were positively selected for CCR7, so terminally differentiated effector memory CD45RA+ cells were left out. The assay was immunoSEQ multiplex PCR, and TCRdb's table has in-frame clones only and misses some. The sample includes hundreds of thousands of clones, about 96% of them seen just once. The source material was naive CD8+ T cells sorted from blood. These receptors came from a woman aged 25 to 45 in good health.

This chain links TRBV7-3 with TRBJ2-5; no definite D call. Germline V gives CDR1 SGHTA, CDR2 FQGTGA. This CDR3 region has 13 residues. Trimming pared 2 bases from V and 4 bases from J, leaving 8 bases between. CDR3: CASSLYTGETQYF. The CDR3, as DNA: TGTGCCAGCAGCTTATACACCGGAGAGACCCAGTACTTC.

This sequence joins TRBV11-2 and TRBJ2-3; D remains unclear. V was pared by 0 bases and J by 4 bases, with 8 bases between. Germline V CDR1 and CDR2: SGHAT, FQNNGV. The CDR3 is 14 residues long. This chain's CDR3 is CASSLEGRPDTQYF. The CDR3, as DNA: TGTGCCAGCAGCTTAGAGGGTCGGCCAGATACGCAGTATTTT.

The chain is built from TRBV11-1 and TRBJ1-5; 8 bases map to TRBD1. The CDR3 totals 15 residues. In germline, CDR1 is SGHAT, CDR2 FQDESV (reference sequence). V was pared by 5 bases and J by 4 bases, with 7 bases of the junction left unmatched. The CDR3 coding sequence is TGTGCCAGCAGCAGTCAGGGGGCAGTGAATCAGCCCCAGCATTTT. Amino acid sequence: CASSSQGAVNQPQHF. Full variable domain (missing parts from reference TRBV11-1 and TRBJ1-5): EAEVAQSPRYKITEKSQAVAFWCDPISGHATLYWYRQILGQGPELLVQFQDESVVDDSQLPKDRFSAERLKGVDSTLKIQPAELGDSAMYLCASSSQGAVNQPQHFGDGTRLSIL.

The genes are TRBV4-2 and TRBJ1-2, with no clear D. V lost 1 base, J lost 4 bases, and 13 bases lay in between. The germline V gene encodes CDR1 LGHNA and CDR2 YNFKEQ. The CDR3 length is 15 residues. The CDR3 DNA reads TGTGCCAGCAGCCAAGCCGGCACCTCCTCCTATGGCTACACCTTC. It encodes CASSQAGTSSYGYTF.

The chain carries TRBV6-5 and TRBJ2-7; D may be TRBD2 (5 bases). The CDR3 runs 14 residues. Trimming took off 0 bases at V and 2 bases at J, with 8 bases between the two ends. The V gene's germline CDR1 is MNHEY and CDR2 SVGAGI. CDR3 protein: CASSYSMEAYEQYF. The CDR3 DNA follows: TGTGCCAGCAGTTACTCGATGGAGGCCTACGAGCAGTACTTC.

The chain joins TRBV14 to TRBJ1-1; no definite D call. This CDR3 region has 13 residues. Trimming took 1 base from V and 5 from J, leaving 8 bases between them. Germline V gene data show CDR1 as SGHDN and CDR2 as FVKESK. CDR3 sequence: CASSQVGRTEAFF. For the CDR3, the DNA is TGTGCCAGCAGCCAAGTCGGGAGGACTGAAGCTTTCTTT. Variable domain in full (rest from reference TRBV14 and TRBJ1-1): EAGVTQFPSHSVIEKGQTVTLRCDPISGHDNLYWYRRVMGKEIKFLLHFVKESKQDESGMPNNRFLAERTGGTYSTLKVQPAELEDSGVYFCASSQVGRTEAFFGQGTRLTVV.

The chain employs TRBV29-1 and TRBJ2-1; 13 nucleotides match TRBD2. Germline CDR1 and CDR2: SQVTM and ANQGSEA. The ends lost 1 base at V and 0 bases at J; junction bases unmatched: 9. This CDR3 spans 19 amino acids. The CDR3 spells CSVEGRTSGSRYSYNEQFF. The CDR3 nucleotides read TGCAGCGTTGAAGGGAGGACTAGCGGGAGCCGATACTCCTACAATGAGCAGTTCTTC.

This clone was detected only once. The chain uses TRBV7-8 and TRBJ2-1; 11 positions match TRBD2. Germline assignment: CDR1 SGHVS and CDR2 FQNEAQ. This CDR3 has 16 amino acids. With V trimmed by 3 bases and J by 3 bases, 4 bases remained unmatched. CDR3 nucleotide sequence: TGTGCCAGCAGCTTCCCGGGACTAGCGGACTACAATGAGCAGTTCTTC. It specifies CASSFPGLADYNEQFF.

This clone was counted once. This chain joins TRBV7-6 and TRBJ2-2; D remains ambiguous. CDR3 length: 15 amino acids. V was shortened by 5 bases and J by 2 bases, with 12 bases between the two germline ends. Germline loops: CDR1 SGHVS, CDR2 FNYEAQ. CDR3 region: CASSTDADNTGELFF. DNA of the CDR3: TGTGCCAGCAGCACCGACGCGGACAACACCGGGGAGCTGTTTTTT.

This clone has only one observation. This CDR3 reads CASSYRDGTGELFF. Here the CDR3 DNA reads TGTGCCAGCAGTTATAGAGACGGCACCGGGGAGCTGTTTTTT. J is TRBJ2-2 and V is TRBV6-5; unclear D gene. With 3 bases removed from V and 4 bases from J, the gap between germline ends came to 9 bases. CDR1 and CDR2 from the germline V gene are MNHEY and SVGAGI. The CDR3 totals 14 residues.

The gene calls are TRBV4-1 and TRBJ1-1; D call uncertain. The CDR3 covers 14 residues. V shed 1 base and J shed 5 bases, with 11 bases lying between them. In germline, CDR1 is MGHRA, CDR2 YSYEKL. The CDR3 loop reads CASSQGVGWTEAFF. CDR3 bases: TGCGCCAGCAGCCAAGGAGTGGGTTGGACTGAAGCTTTCTTT.

This clone was counted once. The genes are TRBV7-7 and TRBJ2-7; D perhaps matches TRBD1 (5 bases). Germline CDR1 reads SSHAT; CDR2 reads FNYEAQ (reference sequence). CDR3 length: 15 amino acids. Trimming stripped 0 bases from V and 0 bases from J, with 9 bases between. The CDR3 DNA sequence: TGTGCCAGCAGCTTAGCCCAGGGTCCCTCCTACGAGCAGTACTTC. This gives the protein CASSLAQGPSYEQYF. Complete variable domain (other parts from reference TRBV7-7 and TRBJ2-7): GAGVSQSPRYKVTKRGQDVTLRCDPISSHATLYWYQQALGQGPEFLTYFNYEAQPDKSGLPSDRFSAERPEGSISTLTIQRTEQRDSAMYRCASSLAQGPSYEQYFGPGTRLTVT.

This clone appeared a few times. The genes are TRBV7-8 and TRBJ1-5; maybe TRBD1 (5 bases). Between the trimmed V and J ends, which lost 4 bases and 7 bases, there was a span of 11 bases. The CDR3 spans 13 residues. Germline CDR1 reads SGHVS; CDR2 reads FQNEAQ. Here the CDR3 DNA reads TGTGCCAGCAGCTCGGGACCTGGGCAGCCCCAGCATTTT. Its protein product is CASSSGPGQPQHF.

This sequence joins TRBV30 and TRBJ2-2; TRBD2 is a possible D gene (6 bases). CDR3 length: 15 residues. Germline V gene data show CDR1 as GTSNPN and CDR2 as SVGIG (reference sequence). Trimming removed 3 bases from V and 3 bases from J, with 14 bases in between. The CDR3: CAWSWGELDTGELFF. The CDR3, as DNA: TGTGCCTGGAGCTGGGGGGAGTTGGACACCGGGGAGCTGTTTTTT.

For the CDR3, the DNA is TGTGCCAGCAGCTTATCGGTACTACACGGGGAGACCCAGTACTTC. It is translated as CASSLSVLHGETQYF. The V gene is TRBV13, the J gene TRBJ2-5; D unresolved. This CDR3 spans 15 amino acids. Trimming cost V 2 bases and J 5 bases, with 15 bases left between them. CDR1 is PRHDT and CDR2 is FYEKMQ in the germline V gene (reference sequence). Using reference TRBV13 and TRBJ2-5 for the parts outside the CDR3, the full variable domain is AAGVIQSPRHLIKEKRETATLKCYPIPRHDTVYWYQQGPGQDPQFLISFYEKMQSDKGSIPDRFSAQQFSDYHSELNMSSLELGDSALYFCASSLSVLHGETQYFGPGTRLLVL.

The V gene is TRBV19, the J gene TRBJ2-4, with 8 bases aligning to TRBD2. Germline CDR1 is LNHDA and CDR2 is SQIVND (reference sequence). The CDR3 length is 14 residues. J lost 8 bases, V lost 10 bases, and 13 bases had no gene match. The CDR3: CATRPGLEGDIQYF. The CDR3 bases are TGTGCCACCCGGCCGGGACTAGAGGGTGACATTCAGTACTTC.

The chain links TRBV4-1 to TRBJ2-7; TRBD2 matches at 10 bases. The CDR3 loop spans 15 amino acids. Germline V gene lookup returns CDR1 MGHRA and CDR2 YSYEKL. V lost 1 base, J lost 6 bases, and 6 bases stayed unmatched. CDR3 sequence (DNA): TGCGCCAGCAGCCAAGCCCGGGGACTAGCGACCGAGCAGTACTTC. It translates to CASSQARGLATEQYF.

The chain has TRBV29-1 and TRBJ2-7, with D perhaps matching TRBD2 (5 bases). Deletions cut 4 bases from V and 3 bases from J, with 19 bases between. There are 15 residues in the CDR3. Germline values: CDR1 SQVTM, CDR2 ANQGSEA. The CDR3 DNA sequence: TGCAGCGTTGTGGGGAAAGGCAAGGACTTCTACGAGCAGTACTTC. As protein: CSVVGKGKDFYEQYF.